This T cell receptor beta chain emerged from a study of blood T cell repertoires in COVID-19 (dated by TCRdb to about 2020). Context from the whole study: Collaborator samples came from the United States, Italy and Spain and covered acute and convalescent phases of COVID-19. Subjects who had been exposed to COVID-19, were actively infected with it, or had recovered from it provided the deeply sampled blood TCRbeta repertoires that made up the dataset. HLA class I and class II types, where available, came from metadata supplied by the sample provider rather than from assay-based typing. The material from the prospective study consisted of cDNA or gDNA derived from T cells, B-cell-depleted T cells, or PBMCs. The sample metadata nearly always contained a de-identified subject ID, COVID-19 status, age in years and sex. The repertoires were made available in a free public database intended to serve as a resource for research on the immune response to SARS-CoV-2. The samples were drawn from the first 160 participants of the ongoing ImmuneRACE study and from 1,254 subjects provided by 6 global collaborators.

Its CDR3 holds 16 amino acids, cysteine through phenylalanine. Only CDR3 DNA is held: 48 bases, read in frame from base 1. The germline V gene supplies CDR1 SGHTA and CDR2 FQGTGA. Ends trimmed: V by 5 bases, J by 2 bases; bases unmatched to a gene: 7. The full study reports these points: Clinical and demographic metadata were provided uncurated, with the amount varying by source and participant.

Whole blood was collected in K2EDTA tubes by collaborating institutions according to the institutions' own protocols. For TCRbeta analysis, collaborators shipped samples in one of three forms: frozen whole blood, isolated PBMCs, or DNA extracted from either of those sample types. A word on this clone: No antigen is known for it. Per-base qualities were not stored, and no clone one base away is much larger.

TCRbeta CDR3 regions were amplified from genomic DNA by means of the immunoSEQ Assay, a bias-controlled multiplex PCR. As for the original processing: Nucleated cell counts per sample were estimated from amplification of reference gene primers within the assay. To quantify the absolute abundance of each unique TCRbeta CDR3 rearrangement, sequence reads were collapsed and filtered. For each sample, productive Simpson clonality was calculated by taking the square root of Simpson's diversity index across productive rearrangements. TCRdb re-hosts the immuneACCESS table, in-frame sequences only. Its copies lack some clones; in the studies checked, an unresolved V gene accounts for under half of them, and the cause for the rest is not known. V and J calls and clone size are given by that table; D and trimming were obtained from the DNA. The sample has some 210,000 clones on record, almost 85% of them singletons. 12% of the sample goes to the ten largest clones.

The clonotype originates from a woman between 40 and 55 years old with acute or convalescent COVID-19. This receptor chain uses TRBV7-3 and TRBJ2-1; a stretch of 9 junction bases matches TRBD2. Sample: peripheral blood. The DNA sequence is TGTGCCAGCAGCCCCAACGCGGGGGGGCCCTACAATGAGCAGTTCTTC. Translated, this is CASSPNAGGPYNEQFF. When the CDR3 is completed using the reference TRBV7-3 and TRBJ2-1 genes on either side, the full variable domain is GAGVSQTPSNKVTEKGKYVELRCDPISGHTALYWYRQSLGQGPEFLIYFQGTGAADDSGLPNDRFFAVRPEGSVSTLKIQRTERGDSAVYLCASSPNAGGPYNEQFFGPGTRLTVL.